The rows below give T cell receptor beta chains drawn from one sample of a study of OX40 agonist ivuxolimab in advanced cancers. Using immunoSEQ multiplex PCR, the repertoire was profiled, and TCRdb retains in-frame clones only, with some absent. The sample includes 30,000 to 40,000 clones, around 70% of them seen just once. The sample was CD4+ or CD8+ T cells sorted from blood, taken in a trial of the OX40 agonist ivuxolimab. The receptors come from an adult with an advanced solid tumor such as melanoma, head and neck, liver or kidney cancer. The CDR3 runs from the conserved cysteine through the conserved F or W. D genes are given only for firm matches. Clone size is stated in some rows and not others, as once, few, many or a class when expanded.

v_gene	abundance	j_gene	d_gene	CDR3aa	CDR3nt
TRBV6-6	-	TRBJ1-1	-	CASSYPVERSTEAFF	TGTGCCAGCAGTTACCCGGTAGAGAGGAGCACTGAAGCTTTCTTT
TRBV27	-	TRBJ2-5	-	CASSLTGNQETQYF	TGTGCCAGCAGCCTGACAGGAAACCAAGAGACCCAGTACTTC
TRBV21-1	-	TRBJ1-6	-	CASSKEGDSPLHF	TGTGCCAGCAGCAAAGAGGGGGATTCACCCCTCCACTTT
TRBV7-9	-	TRBJ1-3	-	CASSLEGKGNTIYF	TGTGCCAGCAGCTTAGAGGGAAAAGGAAACACCATATATTTT
TRBV4-1	-	TRBJ2-3	TRBD2	CASSPSSGEDTQYF	TGCGCCAGCAGCCCCTCTAGCGGGGAGGATACGCAGTATTTT
TRBV5-1	-	TRBJ1-4	TRBD1	CASSLDPAGGNEKLFF	TGCGCCAGCAGCTTGGATCCGGCAGGGGGGAATGAAAAACTGTTTTTT
TRBV30	-	TRBJ1-2	-	CAWSVPGTLYGYTF	TGTGCCTGGAGTGTACCCGGGACACTGTATGGCTACACCTTC
TRBV21-1	few	TRBJ1-2	-	CASRGQGRGYTF	TGTGCCAGCAGAGGACAGGGCCGCGGCTACACCTTC
TRBV19	-	TRBJ1-1	-	CASSNWYGGTEAFF	TGTGCCAGTAGTAACTGGTACGGAGGCACTGAAGCTTTCTTT
TRBV7-9	few	TRBJ2-1	-	CASSLDGGTGNEQFF	TGTGCCAGCAGCTTAGATGGCGGGACCGGCAATGAGCAGTTCTTC
TRBV27	-	TRBJ1-2	-	CASSLKGGYGYTF	TGTGCCAGCAGTTTAAAAGGGGGGTATGGCTACACCTTC
TRBV9	-	TRBJ1-6	-	CASSVVPGVPLHF	TGTGCCAGCAGCGTAGTGCCAGGGGTACCCCTCCACTTT
TRBV5-1	once	TRBJ2-3	TRBD1	CASSPDRGHDTQYF	TGCGCCAGCAGCCCGGACAGGGGCCATGATACGCAGTATTTT
TRBV5-1	-	TRBJ2-5	-	CASSLFTRVEETQYF	TGCGCCAGCAGCTTGTTTACCAGGGTGGAGGAGACCCAGTACTTC
TRBV2	-	TRBJ1-2	-	CASSEDWSYGYTF	TGTGCCAGCAGTGAAGACTGGTCCTATGGCTACACCTTC
TRBV27	-	TRBJ1-4	-	CASSWRQTNEKLFF	TGTGCCAGCAGTTGGAGACAGACTAATGAAAAACTGTTTTTT
TRBV4-1	-	TRBJ1-5	-	CASSQGVSNQPQHF	TGCGCCAGCAGCCAAGGAGTCAGCAATCAGCCCCAGCATTTT
TRBV5-1	-	TRBJ2-5	-	CASSFPTAKETQYF	TGCGCCAGCAGCTTTCCGACCGCTAAAGAGACCCAGTACTTC
TRBV5-1	-	TRBJ1-1	-	CASSLVVWGMNTEAFF	TGCGCCAGCAGCTTGGTCGTGTGGGGAATGAACACTGAAGCTTTCTTT
TRBV2	-	TRBJ2-4	-	CASSEAPDGGRENIQYF	TGTGCCAGCAGTGAAGCGCCTGATGGGGGGCGGGAAAACATTCAGTACTTC
TRBV4-1	-	TRBJ1-6	TRBD1	CASSQETGGYSPLHF	TGCGCCAGCAGCCAAGAAACAGGGGGCTATTCACCCCTCCACTTT
TRBV5-6	-	TRBJ1-2	TRBD1	CASSSGGRGSYGYTF	TGTGCCAGCAGCTCGGGAGGCAGGGGGTCCTATGGCTACACCTTC
TRBV11-2	medium-sized	TRBJ1-1	-	CASSLWGNTEAFF	TGTGCCAGCAGCCTGTGGGGGAACACTGAAGCTTTCTTT
TRBV5-1	-	TRBJ1-4	-	CASSLTGYEKLFF	TGCGCCAGCAGCTTGACAGGGTATGAAAAACTGTTTTTT
TRBV29-1	-	TRBJ1-3	-	CSVEVRSSGNTIYF	TGCAGCGTTGAAGTGCGGTCCTCTGGAAACACCATATATTTT
TRBV11-3	-	TRBJ1-1	-	CASSLGQGRDTEAFF	TGTGCCAGCAGCTTAGGTCAGGGGCGGGACACTGAAGCTTTCTTT
TRBV6-1	-	TRBJ1-5	TRBD1	CASSHGQGNNQPQHF	TGTGCCAGCAGCCACGGACAGGGGAACAATCAGCCCCAGCATTTT
TRBV29-1	-	TRBJ1-2	-	CSVVVGRAVSGYTF	TGCAGCGTTGTTGTGGGCAGGGCCGTTAGTGGCTACACCTTC
TRBV7-2	large	TRBJ2-1	-	CASSALRGIHNEQFF	TGTGCCAGCAGCGCCCTTCGAGGGATCCACAATGAGCAGTTCTTC
TRBV5-1	-	TRBJ2-5	-	CASSQKTGSETQYF	TGCGCCAGCAGCCAAAAAACAGGGTCAGAGACCCAGTACTTC
TRBV6-6	-	TRBJ1-2	-	CASRLDSHYGYTF	TGTGCCAGCAGGTTGGACAGCCACTATGGCTACACCTTC
TRBV5-1	-	TRBJ2-1	TRBD2	CASSWEGEQFF	TGCGCCAGCAGCTGGGAGGGGGAGCAGTTCTTC
TRBV5-6	once	TRBJ1-6	-	CASEISPRTGNSPLHF	TGTGCCAGCGAAATAAGCCCTCGGACGGGGAATTCACCCCTCCACTTT
TRBV7-2	medium-sized	TRBJ1-6	-	CASSSGGAGALSLHF	TGTGCCAGCAGCTCCGGCGGGGCAGGGGCCTTAAGCCTCCACTTT
TRBV19	-	TRBJ2-5	-	CASTISVGVSETQYF	TGTGCCAGTACTATTAGCGTAGGCGTCTCAGAGACCCAGTACTTC
TRBV5-4	few	TRBJ1-1	TRBD1	CASTGTATEAFF	TGTGCCAGCACCGGGACAGCCACTGAAGCTTTCTTT
TRBV6-6	-	TRBJ1-1	-	CASRPGGEAFF	TGTGCCAGCAGACCCGGTGGCGAAGCTTTCTTT
TRBV5-5	-	TRBJ1-2	TRBD1	CASNLQGPSHYGYTF	TGTGCCAGCAACCTACAGGGGCCAAGCCACTATGGCTACACCTTC
TRBV9	-	TRBJ2-7	-	CASSVDPGGYEQYF	TGTGCCAGCAGCGTAGACCCCGGGGGCTACGAGCAGTACTTC
TRBV30	-	TRBJ2-5	TRBD2	CAWSLRLAGGTQYF	TGTGCCTGGAGTCTAAGGCTAGCGGGGGGGACCCAGTACTTC
TRBV5-1	-	TRBJ2-5	-	CASSYNGQQETQYF	TGCGCCAGCAGCTACAACGGACAGCAAGAGACCCAGTACTTC
TRBV5-1	few	TRBJ1-4	-	CASSLVGNEKLFF	TGCGCCAGCAGCTTGGTTGGCAATGAAAAACTGTTTTTT
TRBV7-9	-	TRBJ1-1	TRBD1	CASSQDLQGGRTEAFF	TGTGCCAGCAGCCAAGATTTACAGGGGGGTCGCACTGAAGCTTTCTTT
TRBV29-1	-	TRBJ1-1	-	CSVGLTGNTEAFF	TGCAGCGTTGGGCTGACAGGGAACACTGAAGCTTTCTTT
TRBV5-6	-	TRBJ1-2	-	CASSFSQSNYGYTF	TGTGCCAGCAGCTTTAGTCAGTCTAACTATGGCTACACCTTC
TRBV18	-	TRBJ2-2	-	CASSPYDSSTGELFF	TGTGCCAGCTCACCCTACGACAGCTCCACCGGGGAGCTGTTTTTT
TRBV7-3	-	TRBJ1-2	-	CASSLGTNYGYTF	TGTGCCAGCAGCTTAGGTACTAACTATGGCTACACCTTC